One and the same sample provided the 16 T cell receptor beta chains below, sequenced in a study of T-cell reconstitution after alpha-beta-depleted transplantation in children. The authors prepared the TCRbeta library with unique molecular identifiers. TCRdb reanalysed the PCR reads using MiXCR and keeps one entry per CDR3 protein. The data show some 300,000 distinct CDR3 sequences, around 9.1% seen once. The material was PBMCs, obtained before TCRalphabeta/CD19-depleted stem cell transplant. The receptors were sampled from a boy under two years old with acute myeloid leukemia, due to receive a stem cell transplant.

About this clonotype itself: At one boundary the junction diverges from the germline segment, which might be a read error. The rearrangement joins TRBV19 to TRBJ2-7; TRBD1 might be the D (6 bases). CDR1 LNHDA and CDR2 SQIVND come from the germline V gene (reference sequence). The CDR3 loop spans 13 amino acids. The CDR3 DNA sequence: TGTGCCAGTAGCCCGGACAGAACCTACGAGCATTACTTC. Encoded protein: CASSPDRTYEHYF. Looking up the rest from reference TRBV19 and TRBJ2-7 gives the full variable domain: DGGITQSPKYLFRKEGQNVTLSCEQNLNHDAMYWYRQDPGQGLRLIYYSQIVNDFQKGDIAEGYSVSREKKESFPLTVTSAQKNPTAFYLCASSPDRTYEHYFGPGTRLTVT.

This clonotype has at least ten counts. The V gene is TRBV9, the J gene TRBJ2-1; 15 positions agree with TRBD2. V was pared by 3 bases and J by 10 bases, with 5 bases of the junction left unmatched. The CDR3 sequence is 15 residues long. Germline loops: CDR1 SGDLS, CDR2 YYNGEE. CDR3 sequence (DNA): TGTGCCAGCAGCGCCCGGACTAGCGGGAGGGAAGAGCAGTTCTTC. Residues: CASSARTSGREEQFF.

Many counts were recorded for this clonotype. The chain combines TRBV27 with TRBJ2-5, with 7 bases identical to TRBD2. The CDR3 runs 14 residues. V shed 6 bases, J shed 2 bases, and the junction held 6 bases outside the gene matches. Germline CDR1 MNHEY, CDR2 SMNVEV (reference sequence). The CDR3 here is CASRYLAAQETQYF. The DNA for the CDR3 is TGTGCCAGCAGATATCTAGCGGCACAAGAGACCCAGTACTTC.

This CDR3 reads CASSQSGTGRNTGELFF. DNA for the CDR3: TGCGCCAGCAGTCAATCCGGGACAGGGAGGAACACCGGGGAGCTGTTTTTT. The rearrangement links TRBV23-1 to TRBJ2-2; 9 bases map to TRBD1. TRBV23-1 is sorted into the ORF group, with uncertain function. The V gene end was trimmed by 0 bases and the J gene end by 1 base; junction bases not matched to a gene: 3. This CDR3 is built from 17 residues.

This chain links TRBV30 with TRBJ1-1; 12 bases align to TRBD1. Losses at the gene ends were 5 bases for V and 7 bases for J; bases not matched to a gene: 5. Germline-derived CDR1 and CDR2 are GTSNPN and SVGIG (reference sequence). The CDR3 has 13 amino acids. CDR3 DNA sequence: TGTGCCTGGGGGACAGGGGGCGAGATTGAAGCTTTCTTT. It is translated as CAWGTGGEIEAFF.

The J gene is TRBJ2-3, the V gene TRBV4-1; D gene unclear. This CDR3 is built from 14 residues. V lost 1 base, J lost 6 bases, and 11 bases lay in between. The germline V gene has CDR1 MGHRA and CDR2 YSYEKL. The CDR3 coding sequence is TGCGCCAGCAGCCAAGCCCCTTTGGTCGATACGCAGTATTTT. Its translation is CASSQAPLVDTQYF.

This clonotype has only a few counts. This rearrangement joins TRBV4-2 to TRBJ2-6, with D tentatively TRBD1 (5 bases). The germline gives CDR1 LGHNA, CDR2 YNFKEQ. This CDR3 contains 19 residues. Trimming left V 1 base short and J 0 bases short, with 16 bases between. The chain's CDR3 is CASSQVIGHLSSGANVLTF. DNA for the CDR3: TGTGCCAGCAGCCAAGTGATTGGACACCTAAGCTCTGGGGCCAACGTCCTGACTTTC.

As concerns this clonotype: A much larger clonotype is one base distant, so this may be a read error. The CDR3 loop is CACSGTGTSGGMLSYEQYF. Here the CDR3 DNA reads TGTGCCTGCAGTGGTACCGGGACTAGCGGGGGGATGCTCTCCTACGAGCAGTACTTC. The chain has TRBV3-1 and TRBJ2-7; 15 bases map to TRBD2. Germline V gives CDR1 LGHDT, CDR2 YNNKEL (reference sequence). CDR3 length: 19 residues.

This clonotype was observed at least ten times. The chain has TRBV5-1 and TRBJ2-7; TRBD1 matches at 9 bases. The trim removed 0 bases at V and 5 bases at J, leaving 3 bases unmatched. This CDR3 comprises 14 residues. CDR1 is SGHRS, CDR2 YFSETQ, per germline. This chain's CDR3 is CASSLGTGADEQYF. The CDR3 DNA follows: TGCGCCAGCAGCTTGGGGACAGGGGCTGACGAGCAGTACTTC.

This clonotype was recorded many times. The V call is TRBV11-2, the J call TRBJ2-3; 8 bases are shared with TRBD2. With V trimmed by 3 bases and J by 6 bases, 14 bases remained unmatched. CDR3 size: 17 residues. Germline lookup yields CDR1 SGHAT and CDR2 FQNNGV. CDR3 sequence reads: CASSFPGELAAGDTQYF. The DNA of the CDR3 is TGTGCCAGCAGCTTCCCCGGGGAACTAGCGGCAGGGGATACGCAGTATTTT. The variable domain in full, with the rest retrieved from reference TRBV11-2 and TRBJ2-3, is EAGVAQSPRYKIIEKRQSVAFWCNPISGHATLYWYQQILGQGPKLLIQFQNNGVVDDSQLPKDRFSAERLKGVDSTLKIQPAKLEDSAVYLCASSFPGELAAGDTQYFGPGTRLTVL.

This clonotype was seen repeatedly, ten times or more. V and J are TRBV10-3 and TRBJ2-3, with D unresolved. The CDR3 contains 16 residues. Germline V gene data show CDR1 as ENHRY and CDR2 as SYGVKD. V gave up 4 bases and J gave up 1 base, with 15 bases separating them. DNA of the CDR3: TGTGCCATCAGTGCTGACCTTAGAGAAGGCACAGATACGCAGTATTTT. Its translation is CAISADLREGTDTQYF.

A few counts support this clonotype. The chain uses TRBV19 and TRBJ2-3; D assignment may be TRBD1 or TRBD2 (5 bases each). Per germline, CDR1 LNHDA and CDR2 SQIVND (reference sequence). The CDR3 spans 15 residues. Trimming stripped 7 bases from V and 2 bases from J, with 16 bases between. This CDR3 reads CASKPGTGFTDTQYF. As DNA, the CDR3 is TGTGCCAGTAAGCCCGGGACGGGATTCACAGATACGCAGTATTTT.

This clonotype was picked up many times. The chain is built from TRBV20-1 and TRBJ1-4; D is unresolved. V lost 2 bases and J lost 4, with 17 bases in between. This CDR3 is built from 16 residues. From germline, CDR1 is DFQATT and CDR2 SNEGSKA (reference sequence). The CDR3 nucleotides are TGCAGTGCTAGAATAGGTTGGAGGCCCCTTAATGAAAAACTGTTTTTT. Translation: CSARIGWRPLNEKLFF.

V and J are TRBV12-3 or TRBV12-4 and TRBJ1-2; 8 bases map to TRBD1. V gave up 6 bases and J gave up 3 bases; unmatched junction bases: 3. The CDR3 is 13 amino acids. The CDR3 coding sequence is TGTGCCAGCAGATCGGACAGGGACTATGGCTACACCTTC. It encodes CASRSDRDYGYTF.

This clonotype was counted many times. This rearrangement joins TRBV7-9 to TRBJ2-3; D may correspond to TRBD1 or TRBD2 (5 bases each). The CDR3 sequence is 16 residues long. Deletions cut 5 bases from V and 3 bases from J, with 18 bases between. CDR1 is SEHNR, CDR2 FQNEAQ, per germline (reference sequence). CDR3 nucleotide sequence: TGTGCCAGCAGCCCTCCGGGAAGGGGACGGACAGATACGCAGTATTTT. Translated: CASSPPGRGRTDTQYF.

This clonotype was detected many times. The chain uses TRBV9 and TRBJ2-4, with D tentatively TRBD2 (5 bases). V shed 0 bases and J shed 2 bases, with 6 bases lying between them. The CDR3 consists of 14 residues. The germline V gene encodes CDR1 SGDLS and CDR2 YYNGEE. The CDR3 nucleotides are TGTGCCAGCAGCGTAGGAGGGCCCAAAAACATTCAGTACTTC. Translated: CASSVGGPKNIQYF.